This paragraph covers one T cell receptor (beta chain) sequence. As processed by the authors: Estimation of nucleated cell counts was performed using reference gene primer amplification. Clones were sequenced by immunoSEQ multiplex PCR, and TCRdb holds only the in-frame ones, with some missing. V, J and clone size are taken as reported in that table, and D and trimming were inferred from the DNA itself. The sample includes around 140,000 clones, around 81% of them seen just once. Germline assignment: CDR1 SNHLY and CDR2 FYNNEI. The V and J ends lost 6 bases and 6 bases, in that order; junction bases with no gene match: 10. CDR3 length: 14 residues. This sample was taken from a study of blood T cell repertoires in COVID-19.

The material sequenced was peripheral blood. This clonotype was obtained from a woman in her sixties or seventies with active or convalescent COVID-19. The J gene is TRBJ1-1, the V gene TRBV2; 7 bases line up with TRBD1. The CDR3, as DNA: TGTGCCAGCAGACCACCGACAGGGACTTCTGAAGCTTTCTTT. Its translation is CASRPPTGTSEAFF. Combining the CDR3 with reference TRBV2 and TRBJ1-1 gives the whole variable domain EPEVTQTPSHQVTQMGQEVILRCVPISNHLYFYWYRQILGQKVEFLVSFYNNEISEKSEIFDDQFSVERPDGSNFTLKIRSTKLEDSAMYFCASRPPTGTSEAFFGQGTRLTVV.